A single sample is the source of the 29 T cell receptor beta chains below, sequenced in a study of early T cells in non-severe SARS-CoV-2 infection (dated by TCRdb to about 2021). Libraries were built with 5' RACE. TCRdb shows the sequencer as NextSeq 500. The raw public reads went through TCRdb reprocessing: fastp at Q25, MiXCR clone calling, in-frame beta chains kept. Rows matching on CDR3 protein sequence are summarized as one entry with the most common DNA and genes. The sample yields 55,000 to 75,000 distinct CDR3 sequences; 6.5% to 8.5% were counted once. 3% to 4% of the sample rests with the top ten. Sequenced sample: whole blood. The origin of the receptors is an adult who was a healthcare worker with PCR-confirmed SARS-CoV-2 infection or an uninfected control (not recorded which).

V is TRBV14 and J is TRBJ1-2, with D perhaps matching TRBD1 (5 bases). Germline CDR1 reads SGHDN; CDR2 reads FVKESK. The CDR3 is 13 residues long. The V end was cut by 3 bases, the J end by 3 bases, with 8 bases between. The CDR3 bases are TGTGCCAGCAGCCAGGGGACTCACTATGGCTACACCTTC. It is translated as CASSQGTHYGYTF.

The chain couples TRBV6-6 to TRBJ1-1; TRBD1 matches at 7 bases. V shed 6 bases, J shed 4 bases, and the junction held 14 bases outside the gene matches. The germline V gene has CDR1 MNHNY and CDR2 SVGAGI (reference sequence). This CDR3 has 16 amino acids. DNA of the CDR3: TGTGCCAGCAGCGGAGGGGGCTACGTAATGGGCACTGAAGCTTTCTTT. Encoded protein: CASSGGGYVMGTEAFF.

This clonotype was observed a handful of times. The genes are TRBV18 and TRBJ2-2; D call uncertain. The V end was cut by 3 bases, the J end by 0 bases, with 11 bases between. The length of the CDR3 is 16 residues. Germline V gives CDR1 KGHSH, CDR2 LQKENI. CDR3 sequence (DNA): TGTGCCAGCTCACCCAGAGAGGCTGCGAACACCGGGGAGCTGTTTTTT. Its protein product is CASSPREAANTGELFF.

CDR3 sequence reads: CSVSLAGGRDTQYF. In DNA form, the CDR3 reads TGCAGCGTGTCCCTAGCGGGAGGGAGGGATACGCAGTATTTT. This chain links TRBV29-1 with TRBJ2-3, with 12 bases identical to TRBD2. Trimming at V came to 6 bases and at J to 6 bases, leaving 7 bases not matched to a gene. This CDR3 region has 14 residues. Germline V gene lookup returns CDR1 SQVTM and CDR2 ANQGSEA.

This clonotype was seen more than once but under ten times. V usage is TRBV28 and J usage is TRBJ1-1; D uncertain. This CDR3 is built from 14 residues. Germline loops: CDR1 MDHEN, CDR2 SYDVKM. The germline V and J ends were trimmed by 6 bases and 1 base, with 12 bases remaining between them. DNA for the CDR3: TGTGCCAGCAGGGGTTGGGAGGGGAACACTGAAGCTTTCTTT. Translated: CASRGWEGNTEAFF.

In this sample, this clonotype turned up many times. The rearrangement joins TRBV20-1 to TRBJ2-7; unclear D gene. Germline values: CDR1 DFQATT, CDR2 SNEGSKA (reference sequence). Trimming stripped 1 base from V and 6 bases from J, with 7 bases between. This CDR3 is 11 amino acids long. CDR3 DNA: TGCAGTGCTAGAGGGCGCCCCGAGCAGTACTTC. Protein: CSARGRPEQYF.

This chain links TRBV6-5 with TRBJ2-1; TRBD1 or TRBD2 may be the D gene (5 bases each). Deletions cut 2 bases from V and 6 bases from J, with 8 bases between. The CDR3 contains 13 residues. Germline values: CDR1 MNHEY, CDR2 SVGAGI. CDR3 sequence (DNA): TGTGCCAGCAGTTACGGGACCTTCAATGAGCAGTTCTTC. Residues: CASSYGTFNEQFF.

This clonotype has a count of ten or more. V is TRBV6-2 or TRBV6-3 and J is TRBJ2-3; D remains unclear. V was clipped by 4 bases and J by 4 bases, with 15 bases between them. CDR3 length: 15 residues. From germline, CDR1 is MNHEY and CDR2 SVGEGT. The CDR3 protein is CASSSDTLLSDTQYF. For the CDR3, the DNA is TGTGCCAGCAGTTCAGACACTCTACTATCAGATACGCAGTATTTT.

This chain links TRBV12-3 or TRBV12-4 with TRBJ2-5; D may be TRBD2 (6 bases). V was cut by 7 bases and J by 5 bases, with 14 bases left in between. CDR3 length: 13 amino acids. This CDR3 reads CASTPSGYETQYF. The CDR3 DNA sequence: TGTGCCAGCACCCCCAGCGGGTACGAGACCCAGTACTTC.

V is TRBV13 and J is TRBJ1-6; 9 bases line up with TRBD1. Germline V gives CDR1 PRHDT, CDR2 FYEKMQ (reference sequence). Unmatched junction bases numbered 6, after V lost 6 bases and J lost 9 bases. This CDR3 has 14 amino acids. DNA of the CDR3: TGTGCCAGCAGACCGGGACAGGGAGCTTCACCCCTCCACTTT. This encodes CASRPGQGASPLHF.

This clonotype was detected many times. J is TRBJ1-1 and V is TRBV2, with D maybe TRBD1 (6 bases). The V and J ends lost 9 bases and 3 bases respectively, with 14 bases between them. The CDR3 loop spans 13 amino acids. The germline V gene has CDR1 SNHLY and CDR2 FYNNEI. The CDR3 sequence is CARKQGMDTEAFF. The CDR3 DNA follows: TGTGCCAGAAAACAGGGTATGGACACTGAAGCTTTCTTT. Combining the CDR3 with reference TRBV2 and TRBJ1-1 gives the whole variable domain EPEVTQTPSHQVTQMGQEVILRCVPISNHLYFYWYRQILGQKVEFLVSFYNNEISEKSEIFDDQFSVERPDGSNFTLKIRSTKLEDSAMYFCARKQGMDTEAFFGQGTRLTVV.

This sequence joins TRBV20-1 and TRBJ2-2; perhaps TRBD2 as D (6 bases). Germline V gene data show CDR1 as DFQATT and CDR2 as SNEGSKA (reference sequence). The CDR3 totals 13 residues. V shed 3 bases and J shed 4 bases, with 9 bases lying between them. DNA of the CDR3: TGCAGTGCTAGCGGGAGTTTCACCGGGGAGCTGTTTTTT. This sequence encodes CSASGSFTGELFF.

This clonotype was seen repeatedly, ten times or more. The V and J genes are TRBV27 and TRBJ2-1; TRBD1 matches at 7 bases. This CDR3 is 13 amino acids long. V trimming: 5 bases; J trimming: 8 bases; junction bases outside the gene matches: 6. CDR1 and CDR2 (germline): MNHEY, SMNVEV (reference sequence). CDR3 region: CASSQQGWDEQFF. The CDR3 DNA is TGTGCCAGCAGTCAACAGGGGTGGGATGAGCAGTTCTTC.

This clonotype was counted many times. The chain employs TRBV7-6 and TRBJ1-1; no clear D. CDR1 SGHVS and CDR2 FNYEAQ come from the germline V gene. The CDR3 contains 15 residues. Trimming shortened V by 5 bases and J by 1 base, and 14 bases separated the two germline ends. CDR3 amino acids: CASSPKVGENTEAFF. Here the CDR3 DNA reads TGTGCCAGCAGCCCCAAAGTCGGGGAGAACACTGAAGCTTTCTTT.

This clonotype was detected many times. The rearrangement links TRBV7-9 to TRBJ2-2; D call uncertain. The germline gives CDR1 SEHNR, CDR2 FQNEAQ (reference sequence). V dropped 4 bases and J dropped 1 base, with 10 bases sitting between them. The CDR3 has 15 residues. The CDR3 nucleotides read TGTGCCAGCAGCTCATGGACCGTGAACACCGGGGAGCTGTTTTTT. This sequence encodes CASSSWTVNTGELFF.

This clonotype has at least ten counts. The CDR3, as DNA: TGTGCCAGTAGTTCCCGGACTAGCGGGCCTTACAATGAGCAGTTCTTC. Translating gives CASSSRTSGPYNEQFF. The chain combines TRBV19 with TRBJ2-1, with TRBD2 matching over 11 bases. CDR3 size: 16 residues. CDR1 is LNHDA and CDR2 is SQIVND in the germline V gene (reference sequence). J lost 4 bases, V lost 5 bases, and 7 bases had no gene match.

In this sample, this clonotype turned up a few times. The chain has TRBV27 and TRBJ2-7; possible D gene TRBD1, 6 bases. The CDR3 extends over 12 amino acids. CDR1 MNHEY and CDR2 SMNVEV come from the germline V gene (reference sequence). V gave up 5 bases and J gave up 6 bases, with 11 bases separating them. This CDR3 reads CASSTTGFEQYF. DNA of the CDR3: TGTGCCAGCAGTACAACAGGGTTCGAGCAGTACTTC.

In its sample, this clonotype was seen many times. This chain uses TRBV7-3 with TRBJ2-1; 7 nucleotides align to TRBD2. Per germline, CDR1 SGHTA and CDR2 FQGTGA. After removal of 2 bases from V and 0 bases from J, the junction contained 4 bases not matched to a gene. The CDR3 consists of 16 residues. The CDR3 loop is CASSLVGGSSYNEQFF. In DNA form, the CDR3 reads TGTGCCAGCAGCTTAGTCGGCGGGAGCTCCTACAATGAGCAGTTCTTC.

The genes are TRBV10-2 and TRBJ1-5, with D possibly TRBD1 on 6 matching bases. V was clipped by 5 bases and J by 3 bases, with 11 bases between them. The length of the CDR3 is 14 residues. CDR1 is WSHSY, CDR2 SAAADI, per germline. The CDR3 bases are TGCGCCAGCAGTCCGGCAGGGGACAATCAGCCCCAGCATTTT. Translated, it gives CASSPAGDNQPQHF.

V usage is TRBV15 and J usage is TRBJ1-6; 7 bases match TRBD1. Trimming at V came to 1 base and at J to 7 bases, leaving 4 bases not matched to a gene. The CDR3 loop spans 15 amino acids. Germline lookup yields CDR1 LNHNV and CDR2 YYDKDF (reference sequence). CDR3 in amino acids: CATSRGQGQNSPLHF. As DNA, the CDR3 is TGTGCCACCAGCAGAGGACAGGGCCAGAATTCACCCCTCCACTTT.

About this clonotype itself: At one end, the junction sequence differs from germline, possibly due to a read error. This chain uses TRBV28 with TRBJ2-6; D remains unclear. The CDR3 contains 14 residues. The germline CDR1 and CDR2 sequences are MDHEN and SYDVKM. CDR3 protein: CASSPYSEANVLTF. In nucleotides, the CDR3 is TGTGCCAGCAGCCCCTACTCTGAGGCCAACGTCCTGACTTTC.

The DNA for the CDR3 is TGTGCCACCAGCAGAGATCTCCTCCTGACAGAAAAACTGTTTTTT. This encodes CATSRDLLLTEKLFF. The chain is built from TRBV15 and TRBJ1-4, with no clear D. Per germline, CDR1 LNHNV and CDR2 YYDKDF (reference sequence). V was clipped by 0 bases and J by 8 bases, with 13 bases between them. The CDR3 has 15 amino acids.

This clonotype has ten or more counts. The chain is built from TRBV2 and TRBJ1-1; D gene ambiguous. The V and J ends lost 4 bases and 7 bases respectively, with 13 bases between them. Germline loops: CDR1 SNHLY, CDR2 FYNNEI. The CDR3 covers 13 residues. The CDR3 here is CASSVLEESEAFF. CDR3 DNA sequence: TGTGCCAGCAGTGTCCTGGAGGAGAGTGAAGCTTTCTTT.

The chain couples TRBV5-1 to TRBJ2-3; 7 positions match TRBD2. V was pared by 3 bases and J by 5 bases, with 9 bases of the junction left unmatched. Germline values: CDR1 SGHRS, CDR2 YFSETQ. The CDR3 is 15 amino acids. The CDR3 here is CASSSSGAGGDTQYF. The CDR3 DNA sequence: TGCGCCAGCAGCTCCAGCGGGGCCGGGGGAGATACGCAGTATTTT.

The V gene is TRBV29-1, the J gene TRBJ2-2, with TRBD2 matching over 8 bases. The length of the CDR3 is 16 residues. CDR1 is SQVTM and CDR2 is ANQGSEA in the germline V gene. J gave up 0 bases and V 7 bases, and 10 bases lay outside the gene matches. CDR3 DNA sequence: TGCAGCGACCGGCCCCTAGCGGGCGCGAACACCGGGGAGCTGTTTTTT. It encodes CSDRPLAGANTGELFF.

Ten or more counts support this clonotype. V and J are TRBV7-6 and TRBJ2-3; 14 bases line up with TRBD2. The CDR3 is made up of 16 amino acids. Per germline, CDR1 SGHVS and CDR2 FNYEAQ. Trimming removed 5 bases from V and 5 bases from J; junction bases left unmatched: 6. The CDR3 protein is CASSQGTSGSQDTQYF. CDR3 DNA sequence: TGTGCCAGCAGCCAAGGGACTAGCGGGAGTCAAGATACGCAGTATTTT.

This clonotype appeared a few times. This chain's CDR3 is CASSYLTNEQFF. The CDR3 DNA reads as TGTGCCAGCAGCTACCTAACCAATGAGCAGTTCTTC. J is TRBJ2-1 and V is TRBV11-2; the D is unclear. Germline values: CDR1 SGHAT, CDR2 FQNNGV. There are 12 residues in the CDR3. Deletions cut 4 bases from V and 6 bases from J, with 7 bases between.

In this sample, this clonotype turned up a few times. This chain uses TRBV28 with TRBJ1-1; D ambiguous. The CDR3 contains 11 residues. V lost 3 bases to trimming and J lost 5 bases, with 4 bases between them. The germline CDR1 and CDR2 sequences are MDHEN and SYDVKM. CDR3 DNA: TGTGCCAGCAGTTTTTGGACTGAAGCTTTCTTT. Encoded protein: CASSFWTEAFF.

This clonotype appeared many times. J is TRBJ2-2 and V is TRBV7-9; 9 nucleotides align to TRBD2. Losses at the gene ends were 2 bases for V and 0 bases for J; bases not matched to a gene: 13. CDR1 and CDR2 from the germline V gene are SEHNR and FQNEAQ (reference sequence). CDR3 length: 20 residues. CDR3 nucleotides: TGTGCCAGCAGCTTAATCGTGCAGCGGGAGGTTACTCCGAACACCGGGGAGCTGTTTTTT. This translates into CASSLIVQREVTPNTGELFF.